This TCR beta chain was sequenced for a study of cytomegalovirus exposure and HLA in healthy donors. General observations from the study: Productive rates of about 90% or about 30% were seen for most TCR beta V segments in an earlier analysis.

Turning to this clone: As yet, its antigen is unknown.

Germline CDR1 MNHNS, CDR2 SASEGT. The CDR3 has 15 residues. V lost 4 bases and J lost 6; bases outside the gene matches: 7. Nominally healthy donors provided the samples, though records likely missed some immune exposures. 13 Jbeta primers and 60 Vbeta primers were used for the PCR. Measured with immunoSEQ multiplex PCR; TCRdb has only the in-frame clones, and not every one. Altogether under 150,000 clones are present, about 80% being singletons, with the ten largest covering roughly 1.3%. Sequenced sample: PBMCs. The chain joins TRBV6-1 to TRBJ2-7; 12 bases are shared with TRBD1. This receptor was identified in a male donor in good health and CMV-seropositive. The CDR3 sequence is CASSVRDRGRSEQYF. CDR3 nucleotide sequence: TGTGCCAGCAGTGTCCGGGACAGGGGGCGAAGCGAGCAGTACTTC.